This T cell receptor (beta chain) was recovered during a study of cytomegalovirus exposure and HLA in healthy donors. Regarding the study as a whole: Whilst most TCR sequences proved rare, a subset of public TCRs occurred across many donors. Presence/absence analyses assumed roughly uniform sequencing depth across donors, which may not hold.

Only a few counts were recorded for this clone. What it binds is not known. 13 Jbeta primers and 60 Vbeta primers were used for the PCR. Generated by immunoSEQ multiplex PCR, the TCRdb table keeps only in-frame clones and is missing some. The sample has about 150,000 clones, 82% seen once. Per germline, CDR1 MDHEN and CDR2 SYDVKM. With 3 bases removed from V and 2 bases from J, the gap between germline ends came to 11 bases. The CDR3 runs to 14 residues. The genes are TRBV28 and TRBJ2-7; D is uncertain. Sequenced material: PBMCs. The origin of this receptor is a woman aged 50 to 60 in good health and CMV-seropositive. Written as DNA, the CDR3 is TGTGCCAGCAGTTTGAGAAGGAGCCCCTACGAGCAGTACTTC. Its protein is CASSLRRSPYEQYF.